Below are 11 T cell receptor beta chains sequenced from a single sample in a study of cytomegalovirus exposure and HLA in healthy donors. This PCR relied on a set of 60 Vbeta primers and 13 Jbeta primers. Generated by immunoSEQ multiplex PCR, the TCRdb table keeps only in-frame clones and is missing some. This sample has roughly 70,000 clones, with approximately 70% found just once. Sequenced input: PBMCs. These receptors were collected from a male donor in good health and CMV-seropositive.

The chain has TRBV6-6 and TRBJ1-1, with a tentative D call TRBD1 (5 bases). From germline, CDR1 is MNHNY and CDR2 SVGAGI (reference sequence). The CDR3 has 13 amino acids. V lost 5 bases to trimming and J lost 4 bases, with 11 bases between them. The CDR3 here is CASSLQGSTEAFF. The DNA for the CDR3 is TGTGCCAGCAGTCTCCAGGGAAGCACTGAAGCTTTCTTT.

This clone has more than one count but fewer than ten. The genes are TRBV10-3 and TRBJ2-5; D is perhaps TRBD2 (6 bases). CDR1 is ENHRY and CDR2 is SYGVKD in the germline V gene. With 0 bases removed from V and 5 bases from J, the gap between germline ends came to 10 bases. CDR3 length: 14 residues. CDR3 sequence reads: CAISESTRGETQYF. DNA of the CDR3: TGTGCCATCAGTGAGTCGACCCGGGGGGAGACCCAGTACTTC.

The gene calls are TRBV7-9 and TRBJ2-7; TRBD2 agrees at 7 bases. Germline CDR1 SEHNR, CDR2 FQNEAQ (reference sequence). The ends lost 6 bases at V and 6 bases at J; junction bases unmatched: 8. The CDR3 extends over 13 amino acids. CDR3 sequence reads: CASSSSTSLEQYF. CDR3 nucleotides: TGTGCCAGCAGTTCCTCGACTAGCCTCGAGCAGTACTTC.

CDR3 protein: CASSLVGGTDYEQYF. DNA of the CDR3: TGTGCCAGCAGCTTAGTAGGGGGGACAGACTACGAGCAGTACTTC. The rearrangement uses TRBV11-2 and TRBJ2-7; perhaps TRBD1 as D (7 bases). CDR1 SGHAT and CDR2 FQNNGV come from the germline V gene. Trimming took off 1 base at V and 3 bases at J, with 13 bases between the two ends. The CDR3 sequence is 15 residues long.

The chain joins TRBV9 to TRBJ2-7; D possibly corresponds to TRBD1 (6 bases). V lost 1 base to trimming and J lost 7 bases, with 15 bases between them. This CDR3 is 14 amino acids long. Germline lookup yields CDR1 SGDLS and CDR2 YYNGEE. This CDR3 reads CASSVTDRSREQYF. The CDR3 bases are TGTGCCAGCAGCGTAACCGACAGGAGTCGGGAGCAGTACTTC.

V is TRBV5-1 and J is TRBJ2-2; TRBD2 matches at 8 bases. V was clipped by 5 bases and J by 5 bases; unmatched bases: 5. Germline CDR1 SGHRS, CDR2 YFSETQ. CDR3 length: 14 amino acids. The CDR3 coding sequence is TGCGCCAGCAGAGCGGGAGTACGGACCGGGGAGCTGTTTTTT. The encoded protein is CASRAGVRTGELFF.

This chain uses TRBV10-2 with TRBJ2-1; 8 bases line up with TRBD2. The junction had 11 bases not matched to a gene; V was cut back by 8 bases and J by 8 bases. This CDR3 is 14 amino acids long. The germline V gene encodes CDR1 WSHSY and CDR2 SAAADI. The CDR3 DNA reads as TGCGCCAGCTTGTCCGGACTAGCTACGGATGAGCAGTTCTTC. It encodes CASLSGLATDEQFF.

The CDR3 bases are TGTGCCAGCAGTTACGAAGGAGGGGGCGACGAGCAGTACTTC. This codes for CASSYEGGGDEQYF. V and J are TRBV6-6 and TRBJ2-7; TRBD1 might be the D (7 bases). The V and J ends lost 2 bases and 5 bases respectively, with 13 bases between them. The CDR3 runs to 14 residues. CDR1 is MNHNY, CDR2 SVGAGI, per germline (reference sequence).

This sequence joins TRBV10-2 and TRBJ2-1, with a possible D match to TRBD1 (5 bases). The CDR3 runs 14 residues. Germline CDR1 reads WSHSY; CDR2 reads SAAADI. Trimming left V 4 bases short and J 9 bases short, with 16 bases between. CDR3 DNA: TGCGCCAGCAGTGGCCTTCCGACAGCGCGTGAGCAGTTCTTC. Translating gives CASSGLPTAREQFF.

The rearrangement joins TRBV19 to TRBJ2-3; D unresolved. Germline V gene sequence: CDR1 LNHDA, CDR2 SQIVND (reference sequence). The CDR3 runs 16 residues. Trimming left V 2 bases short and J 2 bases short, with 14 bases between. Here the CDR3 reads CASSIRVKSYTDTQYF. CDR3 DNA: TGTGCCAGTAGTATACGTGTTAAGTCCTACACAGATACGCAGTATTTT.

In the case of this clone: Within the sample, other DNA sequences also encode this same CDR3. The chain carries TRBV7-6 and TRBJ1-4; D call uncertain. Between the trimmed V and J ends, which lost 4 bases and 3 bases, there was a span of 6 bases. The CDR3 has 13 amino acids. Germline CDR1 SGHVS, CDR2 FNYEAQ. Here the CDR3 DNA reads TGTGCCAGCAGCTCTAGAGCTAATGAAAAACTGTTTTTT. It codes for CASSSRANEKLFF.